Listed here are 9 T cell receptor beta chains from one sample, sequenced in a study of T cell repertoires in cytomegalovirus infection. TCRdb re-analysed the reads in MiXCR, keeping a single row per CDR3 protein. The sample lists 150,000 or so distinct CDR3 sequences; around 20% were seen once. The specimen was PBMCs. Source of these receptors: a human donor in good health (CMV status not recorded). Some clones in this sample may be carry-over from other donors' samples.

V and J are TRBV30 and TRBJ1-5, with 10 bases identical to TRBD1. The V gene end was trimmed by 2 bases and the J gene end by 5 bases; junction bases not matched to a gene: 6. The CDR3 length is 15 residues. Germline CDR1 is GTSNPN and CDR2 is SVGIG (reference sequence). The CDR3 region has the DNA TGTGCCTGGAGTATAGGCGGGACAGGGGATCAGCCCCAGCATTTT. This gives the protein CAWSIGGTGDQPQHF.

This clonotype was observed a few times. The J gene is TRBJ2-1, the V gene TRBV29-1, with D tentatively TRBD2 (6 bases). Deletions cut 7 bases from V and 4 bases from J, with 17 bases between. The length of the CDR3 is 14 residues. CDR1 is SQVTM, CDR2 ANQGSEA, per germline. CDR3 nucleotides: TGCAGCGCCCTCGGGGGAAATCTATACAATGAGCAGTTCTTC. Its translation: CSALGGNLYNEQFF.

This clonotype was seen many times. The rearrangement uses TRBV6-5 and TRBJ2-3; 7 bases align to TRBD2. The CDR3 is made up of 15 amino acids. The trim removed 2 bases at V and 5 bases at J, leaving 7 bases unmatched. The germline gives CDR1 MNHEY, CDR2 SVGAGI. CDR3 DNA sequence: TGTGCCAGCAGTTACGGACTAGGAGGAGGAGATACGCAGTATTTT. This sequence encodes CASSYGLGGGDTQYF.

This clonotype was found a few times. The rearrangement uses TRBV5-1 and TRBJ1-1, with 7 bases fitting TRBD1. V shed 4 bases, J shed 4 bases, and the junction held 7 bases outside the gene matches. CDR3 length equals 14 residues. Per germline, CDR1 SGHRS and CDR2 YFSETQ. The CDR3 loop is CASSPVAGGTEAFF. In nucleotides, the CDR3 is TGCGCCAGCAGCCCGGTAGCAGGGGGCACTGAAGCTTTCTTT.

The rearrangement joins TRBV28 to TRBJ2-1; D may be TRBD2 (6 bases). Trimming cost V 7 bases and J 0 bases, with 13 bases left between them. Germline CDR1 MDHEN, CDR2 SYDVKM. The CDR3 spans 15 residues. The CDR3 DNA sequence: TGTGCCAGCACTGGGACTCCCGGCTCCTACAATGAGCAGTTCTTC. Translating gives CASTGTPGSYNEQFF.

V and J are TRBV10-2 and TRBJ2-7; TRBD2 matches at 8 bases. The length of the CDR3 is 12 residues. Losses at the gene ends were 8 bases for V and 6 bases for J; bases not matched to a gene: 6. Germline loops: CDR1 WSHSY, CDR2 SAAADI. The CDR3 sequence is CASATGGIEQYF. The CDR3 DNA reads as TGCGCCAGCGCCACGGGGGGGATCGAGCAGTACTTC.

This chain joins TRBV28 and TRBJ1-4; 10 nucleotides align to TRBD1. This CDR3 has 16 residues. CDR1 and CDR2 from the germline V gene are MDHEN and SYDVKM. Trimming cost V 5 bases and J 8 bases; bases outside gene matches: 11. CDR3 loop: CASSRLEGQGKEKLFF. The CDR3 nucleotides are TGTGCCAGCAGTCGCTTGGAGGGACAGGGGAAGGAAAAACTGTTTTTT.

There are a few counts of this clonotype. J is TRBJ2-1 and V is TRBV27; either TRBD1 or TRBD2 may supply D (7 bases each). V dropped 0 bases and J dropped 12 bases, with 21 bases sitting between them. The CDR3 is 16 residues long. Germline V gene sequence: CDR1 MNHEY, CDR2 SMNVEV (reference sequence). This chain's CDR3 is CASSLSALADHRGQFF. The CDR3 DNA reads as TGTGCCAGCAGTTTATCGGCGCTAGCGGATCACAGGGGGCAGTTCTTC.

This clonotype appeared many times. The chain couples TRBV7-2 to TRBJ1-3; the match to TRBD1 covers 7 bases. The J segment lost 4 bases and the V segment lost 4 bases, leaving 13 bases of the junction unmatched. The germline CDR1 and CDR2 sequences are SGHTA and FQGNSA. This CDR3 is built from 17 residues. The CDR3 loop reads CASSSNPPGGQGNTIYF. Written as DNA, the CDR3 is TGTGCCAGCAGCTCTAACCCGCCAGGGGGACAAGGAAACACCATATATTTT.